Sequencing of this TCR beta chain was carried out in a study of shared clonotypes between healthy human individuals. The V segment lost 5 bases and the J segment 7 bases; nucleotides outside the gene matches: 7. CDR1 is ENHRY, CDR2 SYGVKD, per germline. CDR3 length equals 15 residues. Only in-frame clones appear in the TCRdb table, and some are missing; sequencing was by immunoSEQ multiplex PCR. The data show about 380,000 clones, approximately 96% seen once. Sequenced material: memory CD8+ T cells sorted from blood. Subset indicated: CD45RO+ cells pooled with CCR7-negative TemRA cells. The chain employs TRBV10-3 and TRBJ2-1; 11 nucleotides align to TRBD2. This TCR derives from a man aged 25-40 years in good health. The CDR3 bases are TGTGCCATCAGTTACACTAGCGGGAGTTCGAATGAGCAGTTCTTC. Translated, it gives CAISYTSGSSNEQFF.